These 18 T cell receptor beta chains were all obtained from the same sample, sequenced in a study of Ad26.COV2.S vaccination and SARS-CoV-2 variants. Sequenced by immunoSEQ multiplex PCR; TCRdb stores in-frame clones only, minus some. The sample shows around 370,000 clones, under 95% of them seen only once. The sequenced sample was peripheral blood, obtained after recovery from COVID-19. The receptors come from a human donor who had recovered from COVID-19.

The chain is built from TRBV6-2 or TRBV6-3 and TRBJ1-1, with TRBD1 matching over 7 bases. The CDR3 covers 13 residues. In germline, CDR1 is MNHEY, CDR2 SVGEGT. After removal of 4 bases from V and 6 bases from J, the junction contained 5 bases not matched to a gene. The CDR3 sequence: CASSFADRAEAFF. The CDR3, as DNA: TGTGCCAGCAGTTTCGCTGACAGGGCTGAAGCTTTCTTT.

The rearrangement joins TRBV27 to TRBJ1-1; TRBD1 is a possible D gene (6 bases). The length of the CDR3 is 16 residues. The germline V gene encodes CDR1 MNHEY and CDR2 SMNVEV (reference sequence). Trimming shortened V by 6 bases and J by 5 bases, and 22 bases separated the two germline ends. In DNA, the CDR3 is TGTGCCAGCAGCACCTTGTACAGGGATGAGTGGACTGAAGCTTTCTTT. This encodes CASSTLYRDEWTEAFF.

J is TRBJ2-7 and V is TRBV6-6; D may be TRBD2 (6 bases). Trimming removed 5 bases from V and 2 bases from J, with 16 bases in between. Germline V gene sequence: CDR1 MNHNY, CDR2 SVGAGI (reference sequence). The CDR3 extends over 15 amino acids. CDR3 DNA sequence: TGTGCCAGCAGTCCCTATGCGGGGCACACCTACGAGCAGTACTTC. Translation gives CASSPYAGHTYEQYF.

This CDR3 is CAVTRGARSRYTF. CDR3 in DNA: TGTGCCGTCACCCGGGGGGCCCGGTCGCGCTACACCTTC. V is TRBV15 and J is TRBJ1-2; weak D call: TRBD1 (6 bases). V lost 11 bases, J lost 9 bases, and 22 bases lay in between. This CDR3 has 13 residues. CDR1 is LNHNV, CDR2 YYDKDF, per germline (reference sequence).

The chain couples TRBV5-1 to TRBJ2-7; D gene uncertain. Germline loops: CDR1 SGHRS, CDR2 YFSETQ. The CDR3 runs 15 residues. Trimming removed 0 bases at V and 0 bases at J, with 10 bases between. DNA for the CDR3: TGCGCCAGCAGCTTGGAACCGGGTAGCTCCTACGAGCAGTACTTC. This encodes CASSLEPGSSYEQYF. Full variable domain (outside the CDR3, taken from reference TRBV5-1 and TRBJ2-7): KAGVTQTPRYLIKTRGQQVTLSCSPISGHRSVSWYQQTPGQGLQFLFEYFSETQRNKGNFPGRFSGRQFSNSRSEMNVSTLELGDSALYLCASSLEPGSSYEQYFGPGTRLTVT.

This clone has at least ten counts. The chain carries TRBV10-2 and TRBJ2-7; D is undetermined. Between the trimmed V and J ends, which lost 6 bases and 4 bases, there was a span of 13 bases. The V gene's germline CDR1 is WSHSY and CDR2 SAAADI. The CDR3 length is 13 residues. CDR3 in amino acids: CASSPADTYEQYF. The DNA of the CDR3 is TGCGCCAGCAGCCCTGCCGACACTTACGAGCAGTACTTC.

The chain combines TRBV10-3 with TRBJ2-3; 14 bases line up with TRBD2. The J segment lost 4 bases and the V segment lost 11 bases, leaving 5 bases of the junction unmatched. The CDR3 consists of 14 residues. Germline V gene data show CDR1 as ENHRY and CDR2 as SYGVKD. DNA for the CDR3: TGTGCCTCGGGACTAGCGGGGGCGGCAGATACGCAGTATTTT. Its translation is CASGLAGAADTQYF.

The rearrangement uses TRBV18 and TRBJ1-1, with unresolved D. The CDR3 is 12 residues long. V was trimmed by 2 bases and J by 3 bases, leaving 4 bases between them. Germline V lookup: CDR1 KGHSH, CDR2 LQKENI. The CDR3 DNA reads TGTGCCAGCTCACCAGGGGACACTGAAGCTTTCTTT. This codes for CASSPGDTEAFF. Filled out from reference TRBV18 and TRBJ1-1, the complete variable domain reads NAGVMQNPRHLVRRRGQEARLRCSPMKGHSHVYWYRQLPEEGLKFMVYLQKENIIDESGMPKERFSAEFPKEGPSILRIQQVVRGDSAAYFCASSPGDTEAFFGQGTRLTVV.

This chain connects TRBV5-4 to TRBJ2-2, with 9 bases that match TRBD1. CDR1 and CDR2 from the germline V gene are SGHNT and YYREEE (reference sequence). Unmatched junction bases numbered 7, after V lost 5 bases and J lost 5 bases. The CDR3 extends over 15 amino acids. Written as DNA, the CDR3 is TGTGCCAGCAGTAAACAGGGGGCGAGGACCGGGGAGCTGTTTTTT. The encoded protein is CASSKQGARTGELFF.

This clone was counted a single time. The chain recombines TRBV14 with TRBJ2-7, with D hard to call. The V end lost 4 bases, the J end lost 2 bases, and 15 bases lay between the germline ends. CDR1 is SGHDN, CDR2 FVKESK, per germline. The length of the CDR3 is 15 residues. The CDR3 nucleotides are TGTGCCAGCAGCCCCCGTGTGGAGTCGACCTACGAGCAGTACTTC. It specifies CASSPRVESTYEQYF.

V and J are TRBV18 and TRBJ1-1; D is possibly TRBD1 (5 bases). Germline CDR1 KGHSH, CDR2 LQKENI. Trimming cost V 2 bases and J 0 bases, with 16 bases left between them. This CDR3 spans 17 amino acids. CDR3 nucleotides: TGTGCCAGCTCACCATCGGGGCTTCAACCCATGAACACTGAAGCTTTCTTT. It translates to CASSPSGLQPMNTEAFF.

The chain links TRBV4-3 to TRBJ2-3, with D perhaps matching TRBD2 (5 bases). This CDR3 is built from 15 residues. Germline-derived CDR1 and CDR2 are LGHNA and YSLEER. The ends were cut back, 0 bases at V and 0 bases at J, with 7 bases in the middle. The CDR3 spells CASSQDPGSTDTQYF. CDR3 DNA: TGCGCCAGCAGCCAAGATCCGGGGAGCACAGATACGCAGTATTTT.

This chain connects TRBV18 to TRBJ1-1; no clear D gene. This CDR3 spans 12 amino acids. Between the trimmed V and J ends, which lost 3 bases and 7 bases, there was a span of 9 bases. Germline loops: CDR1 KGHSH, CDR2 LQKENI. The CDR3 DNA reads TGTGCCAGCTCACCCATTCAGGTTGAAGCTTTCTTT. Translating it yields CASSPIQVEAFF.

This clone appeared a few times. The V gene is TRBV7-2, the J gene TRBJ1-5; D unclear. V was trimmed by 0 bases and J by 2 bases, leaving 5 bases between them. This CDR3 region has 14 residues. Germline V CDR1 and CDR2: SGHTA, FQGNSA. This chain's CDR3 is CASSLAERNQPQHF. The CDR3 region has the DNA TGTGCCAGCAGCTTAGCTGAACGCAATCAGCCCCAGCATTTT.

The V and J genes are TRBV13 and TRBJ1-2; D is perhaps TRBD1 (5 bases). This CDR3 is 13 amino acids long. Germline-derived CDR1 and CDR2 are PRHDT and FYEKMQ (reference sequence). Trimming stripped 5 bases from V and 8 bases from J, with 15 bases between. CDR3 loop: CASSHRRAGGYTF. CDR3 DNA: TGTGCCAGCAGCCACAGGAGAGCTGGAGGCTACACCTTC.

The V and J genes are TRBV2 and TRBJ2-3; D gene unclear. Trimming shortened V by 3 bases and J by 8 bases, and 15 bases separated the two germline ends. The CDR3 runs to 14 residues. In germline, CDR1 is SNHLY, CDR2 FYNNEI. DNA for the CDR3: TGTGCCAGCAGTGATGGATTTGGTTTAGGTACGCAGTATTTT. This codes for CASSDGFGLGTQYF.

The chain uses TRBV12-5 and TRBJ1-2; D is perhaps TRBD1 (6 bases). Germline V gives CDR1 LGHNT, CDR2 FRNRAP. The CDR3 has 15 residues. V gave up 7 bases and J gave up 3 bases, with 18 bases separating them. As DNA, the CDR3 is TGTGCTAGTGCCCTGGTCCCACAGGGCGACTATGGCTACACCTTC. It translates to CASALVPQGDYGYTF.

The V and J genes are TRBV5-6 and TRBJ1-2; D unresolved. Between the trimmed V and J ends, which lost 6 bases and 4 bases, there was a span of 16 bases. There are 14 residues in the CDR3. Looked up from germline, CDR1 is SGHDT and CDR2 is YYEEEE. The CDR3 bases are TGTGCCAGCACCGCCCGGGGATATCCCTATGGCTACACCTTC. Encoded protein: CASTARGYPYGYTF.